This is a list of T cell receptor beta chains from one sample in a study of CD8 T cells in Susac syndrome. One entry per CDR3 protein, called by TCRdb with MiXCR from the immunoSEQ multiplex PCR reads. The data contain roughly 190,000 distinct CDR3 sequences, around nine tenths of them singletons. Material: CD4+ T cells from PBMCs. These receptors came from a human donor with Susac syndrome. CDR3s include the opening cysteine and the closing phenylalanine or tryptophan. The D gene is left open where the match is weak. Rows may omit the clone size; those that give it use once, few, many or a size class.

>TRBJ1-5|NA|NA|TRBV4-1
CASSHEHSNQPQHF
TGCGCCAGCAGCCACGAACACAGCAATCAGCCCCAGCATTTT
>TRBJ2-1|TRBD2|NA|TRBV29-1
CSVETSGYNEQFF
TGCAGCGTTGAGACTAGCGGTTACAATGAGCAGTTCTTC
>TRBJ2-5|TRBD1|NA|TRBV5-6
CASSQTGIRETQYF
TGTGCCAGCAGCCAGACAGGGATTCGGGAGACCCAGTACTTC
>TRBJ1-2|NA|NA|TRBV19
CASSVPGHPYYGYTF
TGTGCCAGTAGTGTTCCGGGACACCCGTACTATGGCTACACCTTC
>TRBJ2-2|NA|NA|TRBV25-1
CASSGQLTGELFF
TGTGCCAGCAGTGGGCAGCTTACCGGGGAGCTGTTTTTT
>TRBJ1-1|NA|NA|TRBV10-3
CAISVTDITEAFF
TGTGCCATCAGTGTGACGGACATCACTGAAGCTTTCTTT
>TRBJ2-6|NA|NA|TRBV2
CASSAAALSSGANVLTF
TGTGCCAGCAGTGCTGCAGCCCTTAGCTCTGGGGCCAACGTCCTGACTTTC
>TRBJ1-1|NA|once|TRBV18
CASFNLNTEAFF
TGTGCCAGCTTCAACCTGAACACTGAAGCTTTCTTT
>TRBJ2-1|NA|once|TRBV6-4
CASSAGTFNEQFF
TGTGCCAGCAGTGCCGGGACTTTCAATGAGCAGTTCTTC
>TRBJ2-2|NA|NA|TRBV7-9
CASSWEGPGELFF
TGTGCCAGCAGCTGGGAAGGGCCCGGGGAGCTGTTTTTT
>TRBJ2-1|NA|NA|TRBV27
CATLRDGRYNEQFF
TGTGCCACCCTAAGGGACGGCCGATACAATGAGCAGTTCTTC
>TRBJ1-4|NA|NA|TRBV18
CASSPMDEKLFF
TGTGCCAGCTCACCGATGGACGAAAAACTGTTTTTT
>TRBJ2-1|NA|NA|TRBV6-1
CATAVPYNEQFF
TGTGCCACCGCCGTCCCCTACAATGAGCAGTTCTTC
>TRBJ1-5|TRBD1|NA|TRBV3-1
CASSQDLYSGGTHQPQHF
TGTGCCAGCAGCCAAGACCTATACTCAGGGGGGACTCATCAGCCCCAGCATTTT
>TRBJ2-3|TRBD2|NA|TRBV5-1
CASSWTRFTDTQYF
TGCGCCAGCAGCTGGACTAGGTTCACAGATACGCAGTATTTT
>TRBJ2-2|NA|NA|TRBV7-2
CASSQGTGELFF
TGTGCCAGCAGCCAAGGGACCGGGGAGCTGTTTTTT
>TRBJ1-5|NA|NA|TRBV6-2/TRBV6-3
CASSGGVRAQHF
TGTGCCAGCAGCGGGGGGGTTAGGGCCCAGCATTTT
>TRBJ2-7|TRBD1|once|TRBV6-4
CASRGQGELSEQYF
TGTGCCAGCAGGGGGCAGGGGGAACTGAGTGAGCAGTACTTC
>TRBJ1-1|TRBD1|NA|TRBV10-2
CASTKGQGLGMNTEAFF
TGCGCCAGCACAAAGGGACAGGGTTTGGGAATGAACACTGAAGCTTTCTTT
>TRBJ1-5|TRBD1|NA|TRBV20-1
CSARVGGAQPQHF
TGCAGTGCTAGAGTAGGGGGCGCTCAGCCCCAGCATTTT
>TRBJ1-2|TRBD1|NA|TRBV11-2
CASSSRTGLRGYTF
TGTGCCAGCAGCTCCCGGACAGGGCTACGAGGCTACACCTTC
>TRBJ2-7|NA|NA|TRBV12-3/TRBV12-4
CASRQGIREQYF
TGTGCCAGCAGACAGGGTATACGGGAGCAGTACTTC
>TRBJ1-2|TRBD1|NA|TRBV14
CASSLLIRRDRGTGYTF
TGTGCCAGCAGCCTACTAATCCGCCGGGACAGGGGAACTGGCTACACCTTC
>TRBJ1-2|NA|NA|TRBV7-9
CASTSGLEEYGYTF
TGTGCCAGCACCTCGGGCTTAGAGGAGTATGGCTACACCTTC